This paragraph reports one T cell receptor beta chain. Its antigen is unknown. Trimming took off 0 bases at V and 4 bases at J, with 25 bases between the two ends. The CDR3 runs to 19 residues. The V gene's germline CDR1 is SGHNT and CDR2 YENEEA. This entry comes from a study of T-cell memory formation after mild COVID-19. In TCRdb, the 5' RACE reads were re-called with MiXCR into one record per CDR3 protein. Here the sample spans about 390,000 distinct CDR3 sequences, under 25% being singletons. Study observations and caveats: Clones that got smaller from day 15 to 85 had even CD4/CD8, while clones growing later tipped toward CD4+.

This clonotype was sampled from an adult woman who had mild COVID-19 (a few samples of this study predate the infection). Cell type and time point are not known. The gene calls are TRBV11-3 and TRBJ2-7; TRBD2 might be the D (5 bases). Sample: PBMCs or a T cell subset sorted from them (not recorded which). CDR3 nucleotides: TGTGCCAGCAGCTTAGACTCGGACCGGACCGAGGGATACGCGTACGAGCAGTACTTC. Encoded protein: CASSLDSDRTEGYAYEQYF.